The T cell receptor (beta chain) described here comes from a study of T cells in Graves' hyperthyroidism and ophthalmopathy. Amplified regions were TCR beta CDR3 sequences from RNA transcripts. The study used the HTBI primer set for a first-round RT-PCR of the TCR CDR3. Each CDR3 protein is one row after TCRdb ran MiXCR on the multiplex PCR reads. In the table there are roughly 280,000 distinct CDR3 sequences, approximately 21% of which are singletons. Findings of the study overall: A 13 V-J model separated ophthalmopathy from stable hyperthyroidism.

Germline CDR1 reads SGHRS; CDR2 reads YFSETQ. There are 15 residues in the CDR3. The ends were cut back, 2 bases at V and 2 bases at J, with 12 bases in the middle. PBMCs were sourced from about 10 ml fresh peripheral blood. In this sample, this clonotype turned up many times. The target antigen is unknown. The gene calls are TRBV5-1 and TRBJ2-3, with D uncertain. The source of this sequence is a man in his thirties or forties with Graves' ophthalmopathy. Specimen: blood. DNA of the CDR3: TGCGCCAGCAGCTTCTCCCAGGCCTCCACAGATACGCAGTATTTT. Translated, it gives CASSFSQASTDTQYF.